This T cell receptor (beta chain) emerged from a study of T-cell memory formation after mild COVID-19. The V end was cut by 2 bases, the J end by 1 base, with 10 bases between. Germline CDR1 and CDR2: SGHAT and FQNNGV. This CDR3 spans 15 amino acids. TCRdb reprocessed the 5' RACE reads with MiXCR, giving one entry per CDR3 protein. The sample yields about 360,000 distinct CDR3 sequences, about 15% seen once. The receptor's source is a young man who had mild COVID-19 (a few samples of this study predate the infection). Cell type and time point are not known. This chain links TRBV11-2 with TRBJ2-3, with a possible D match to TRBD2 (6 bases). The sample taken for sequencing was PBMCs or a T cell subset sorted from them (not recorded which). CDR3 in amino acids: CASSLRGRGTDTQYF. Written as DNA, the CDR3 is TGTGCCAGCAGCTTACGGGGGAGAGGCACAGATACGCAGTATTTT.